Each of the 21 T cell receptor beta chains below was sequenced from the same sample in a study of sequential checkpoint blockade in melanoma. Libraries were prepared by immunoSEQ multiplex PCR; TCRdb keeps only in-frame clonotypes and omits some of them. The repertoire includes about 3,600 clones, about three fifths of them detected once, and less than 80% sits in the top ten. Treatment noted: randomized to nivolumab then ipilimumab (arm A) or the reverse (arm B). Sequences were derived from CD8+ T cells sorted from blood (inferred from file names), sampled from a patient given nivolumab and ipilimumab in sequence. Source of these receptors: a human donor with melanoma.

This chain uses TRBV6-5 with TRBJ2-1, with TRBD1 identical over 7 bases. The CDR3 extends over 14 amino acids. Germline V gene data show CDR1 as MNHEY and CDR2 as SVGAGI. The V and J ends lost 5 bases and 4 bases, in that order; junction bases with no gene match: 5. CDR3 protein: CASSLGTAYNEQFF. In DNA, the CDR3 is TGTGCCAGCAGTCTTGGGACAGCTTACAATGAGCAGTTCTTC.

This clone is medium-sized in the sample. The chain couples TRBV5-8 to TRBJ1-3; D remains unclear. V dropped 1 base and J dropped 7 bases, with 3 bases sitting between them. Germline loops: CDR1 SGHTS, CDR2 YDEGEE. The CDR3 is 11 amino acids. The DNA of the CDR3 is TGTGCCAGCAGCTTGCTCAACACCATATATTTT. Its translation is CASSLLNTIYF.

By share, this clone counts as medium-sized (0.01 to 0.1%). This sequence joins TRBV23-1 and TRBJ1-5; tentative D call: TRBD1 (6 bases). TRBV23-1 counts as an open reading frame of uncertain function. The CDR3 has 16 residues. V lost 3 bases, J lost 0 bases, and 12 bases lay in between. In DNA form, the CDR3 reads TGCGCCAGCAGTCACACCGGGACACCTAGCAATCAGCCCCAGCATTTT. Encoded protein: CASSHTGTPSNQPQHF.

The J gene is TRBJ2-1, the V gene TRBV9; TRBD2 aligns across 11 bases. The ends lost 3 bases at V and 2 bases at J; junction bases unmatched: 1. The CDR3 length is 15 residues. Germline loops: CDR1 SGDLS, CDR2 YYNGEE. The CDR3 nucleotides read TGTGCCAGCAGCGGTAGCGGGGGGGCCTACAATGAGCAGTTCTTC. Translation: CASSGSGGAYNEQFF.

The V gene is TRBV18, the J gene TRBJ2-3; weak D call: TRBD2 (5 bases). The CDR3 consists of 15 residues. The germline V gene encodes CDR1 KGHSH and CDR2 LQKENI. Between the trimmed V and J ends, which lost 3 bases and 0 bases, there was a span of 10 bases. The CDR3 DNA reads TGTGCCAGCTCACCGCGAGGCGGGAGCACAGATACGCAGTATTTT. Its translation is CASSPRGGSTDTQYF.

The V call is TRBV5-1, the J call TRBJ2-3; D unclear. The CDR3 loop spans 13 amino acids. Between the trimmed V and J ends, which lost 4 bases and 7 bases, there was a span of 13 bases. Germline V CDR1 and CDR2: SGHRS, YFSETQ. The CDR3 region is CASSDGYSYTQYF. The CDR3 DNA sequence: TGCGCCAGCAGCGACGGTTACAGCTATACGCAGTATTTT.

The sample holds one count of this clone. This chain links TRBV30 with TRBJ2-5, with D possibly matching TRBD2 (5 bases). Per germline, CDR1 GTSNPN and CDR2 SVGIG (reference sequence). CDR3 length: 12 amino acids. V lost 8 bases, J lost 7 bases, and 17 bases lay in between. CDR3 nucleotides: TGTGCCCGCGGGCCTGATCCTGGGACCCAGTACTTC. Its protein is CARGPDPGTQYF.

The chain carries TRBV19 and TRBJ1-1, with a possible D match to TRBD1 (5 bases). This CDR3 is built from 19 residues. CDR1 is LNHDA and CDR2 is SQIVND in the germline V gene (reference sequence). V was pared by 3 bases and J by 4 bases, with 27 bases between. CDR3 sequence (DNA): TGTGCCAGTAGTATTGGCTTTCAAGGGGCAGGGATTTTCGGCACTGAAGCTTTCTTT. Protein: CASSIGFQGAGIFGTEAFF.

The CDR3 DNA follows: TGTGCCAGTAGTATAGTAGGAGAGGAAAAACTGTTTTTT. Translating gives CASSIVGEEKLFF. V usage is TRBV19 and J usage is TRBJ1-4, with D uncertain. The CDR3 is 13 residues long. V lost 1 base and J lost 8, with 8 bases in between. Per the germline V gene, CDR1 is LNHDA and CDR2 is SQIVND (reference sequence).

Comment on this clone: A read error is possible here, since a much larger clone lies one base away. V gene TRBV13 combines with J gene TRBJ1-2; 8 bases are shared with TRBD1. The CDR3 runs 16 residues. CDR1 is PRHDT, CDR2 FYEKMQ, per germline (reference sequence). V shed 3 bases, J shed 0 bases, and the junction held 6 bases outside the gene matches. CDR3 loop: CASSLAGGYPNYGYTF. The CDR3 DNA is TGTGCCAGCAGCTTGGCAGGGGGCTATCCTAACTATGGCTACACCTTC.

The chain joins TRBV2 to TRBJ2-5; TRBD2 is a possible D gene (6 bases). TRBJ2-7 matches the DNA end more closely, so the J call is doubtful. Germline V gives CDR1 SNHLY, CDR2 FYNNEI. The CDR3 has 13 residues. The DNA for the CDR3 is TGTGCCAGGGCCGCGGCGGGACCCTACGAGCAGTACTTC. Encoded protein: CARAAAGPYEQYF.

A word on this clone: Other DNA sequences in this specimen translate into the identical CDR3. This chain uses TRBV19 with TRBJ1-5; no reliable D call. The germline gives CDR1 LNHDA, CDR2 SQIVND (reference sequence). The CDR3 length is 15 residues. Trimming left V 1 base short and J 4 bases short, with 11 bases between. The CDR3 DNA is TGTGCCAGTAGTATAGCCACGGTTTCGAATCAGCCCCAGCATTTT. Translated, it gives CASSIATVSNQPQHF.

V is TRBV28 and J is TRBJ2-1, with 8 bases lining up with TRBD1. V was clipped by 3 bases and J by 8 bases; unmatched bases: 6. The CDR3 is 14 residues long. The V gene's germline CDR1 is MDHEN and CDR2 SYDVKM. The chain's CDR3 is CASSFPDRVDEQFF. Here the CDR3 DNA reads TGTGCCAGCAGTTTCCCGGACAGGGTAGATGAGCAGTTCTTC.

The rearrangement links TRBV27 to TRBJ1-1, with 7 bases matching TRBD1. The junction had 3 bases not matched to a gene; V was cut back by 0 bases and J by 8 bases. CDR3 length: 13 residues. CDR1 and CDR2 (germline): MNHEY, SMNVEV (reference sequence). CDR3 DNA: TGTGCCAGCAGTTTATCTCTGGGACAGGAAGCTTTCTTT. This gives the protein CASSLSLGQEAFF.

The J gene is TRBJ2-3, the V gene TRBV28; D possibly corresponds to TRBD2 (5 bases). CDR3 length: 15 residues. The V and J ends lost 6 bases and 0 bases respectively, with 13 bases between them. The germline CDR1 and CDR2 sequences are MDHEN and SYDVKM. The CDR3 nucleotides read TGTGCCAGCAGCTCCTGGGGAGATAGCACAGATACGCAGTATTTT. It codes for CASSSWGDSTDTQYF.

This clone has only one observation. The chain uses TRBV6-1 and TRBJ2-3, with 8 bases that match TRBD1. V shed 0 bases, J shed 1 base, and the junction held 3 bases outside the gene matches. The CDR3 has 16 amino acids. The germline gives CDR1 MNHNS, CDR2 SASEGT. The CDR3 DNA follows: TGTGCCAGCAGTGAAGCGGAGACAGGGGGCACAGATACGCAGTATTTT. Residues: CASSEAETGGTDTQYF.

The rearrangement joins TRBV4-2 to TRBJ2-7, with TRBD2 identical over 7 bases. The ends lost 0 bases at V and 5 bases at J; junction bases unmatched: 10. Per the germline V gene, CDR1 is LGHNA and CDR2 is YNFKEQ. The CDR3 runs to 16 residues. For the CDR3, the DNA is TGTGCCAGCAGCCAAGATCTGGCGGGAGAAGGCGACGAGCAGTACTTC. Translating gives CASSQDLAGEGDEQYF.

This clone was seen repeatedly, ten times or more. A far larger clone is one base from this, pointing to a likely read error. The same CDR3 can be traced to other DNA sequences in this sample. J is TRBJ1-3 and V is TRBV5-6; no clear D gene. The CDR3 is made up of 11 amino acids. The germline V gene has CDR1 SGHDT and CDR2 YYEEEE. For the CDR3, the DNA is TGTGCCAGCAGCTTGCTCAACACCCTATATTTT. Its protein is CASSLLNTLYF.

The CDR3 nucleotides are TGTGCCAGCAGCTGGACAGATGGCTACACCTTC. It encodes CASSWTDGYTF. This rearrangement joins TRBV7-9 to TRBJ1-2; perhaps TRBD1 as D (6 bases). Deletions cut 4 bases from V and 6 bases from J, with 6 bases between. The CDR3 is 11 amino acids. Germline V gene lookup returns CDR1 SEHNR and CDR2 FQNEAQ (reference sequence).

CDR3 nucleotide sequence: TGTGCCAGCAGCTTAGTCGGACTCTCCTACGAGCAGTACTTC. As protein: CASSLVGLSYEQYF. V and J are TRBV11-2 and TRBJ2-7; maybe TRBD2 (5 bases). This CDR3 has 14 amino acids. Germline V lookup: CDR1 SGHAT, CDR2 FQNNGV. V was clipped by 1 base and J by 0 bases, with 7 bases between them.

In regard to this clone: The sample holds other DNA sequences that translate to the same CDR3. The chain employs TRBV19 and TRBJ2-5; 9 positions agree with TRBD1. Germline trimming cut 6 bases from V and 3 bases from J; bases unmatched to any gene: 5. The CDR3 contains 14 residues. Germline loops: CDR1 LNHDA, CDR2 SQIVND (reference sequence). The CDR3 sequence: CASRTTGGEETQYF. DNA for the CDR3: TGTGCCAGTAGGACAACAGGGGGCGAAGAGACCCAGTACTTC.